The clone carrying this T cell receptor beta chain showed up just a few times. J was trimmed by 7 bases and V by 5 bases; bases with no gene match: 10. Germline CDR1 and CDR2: GTSNPN and SVGIG (reference sequence). The CDR3 length is 13 residues. The data were taken from a study of blood T cell repertoires in COVID-19. The overall study: Collection of acute and convalescent COVID-19 samples took place in the United States, Italy and Spain. The cDNA or gDNA used as material had been derived from T cells, B-cell-depleted T cells, or PBMCs.

This table comes from immunoSEQ multiplex PCR, and its TCRdb copy is limited to in-frame clones, with some not included. The sample contains 200,000 to 250,000 clones, about four fifths of which appear only once. Sequencing was performed on peripheral blood. This chain connects TRBV30 to TRBJ1-2; 7 nucleotides line up with TRBD1. The source of this sequence is a woman aged 80 or over with COVID-19, enrolled during active disease. CDR3 region: CAWGGGISSGYTF. The DNA for the CDR3 is TGTGCCTGGGGAGGGGGCATCTCAAGTGGCTACACCTTC.